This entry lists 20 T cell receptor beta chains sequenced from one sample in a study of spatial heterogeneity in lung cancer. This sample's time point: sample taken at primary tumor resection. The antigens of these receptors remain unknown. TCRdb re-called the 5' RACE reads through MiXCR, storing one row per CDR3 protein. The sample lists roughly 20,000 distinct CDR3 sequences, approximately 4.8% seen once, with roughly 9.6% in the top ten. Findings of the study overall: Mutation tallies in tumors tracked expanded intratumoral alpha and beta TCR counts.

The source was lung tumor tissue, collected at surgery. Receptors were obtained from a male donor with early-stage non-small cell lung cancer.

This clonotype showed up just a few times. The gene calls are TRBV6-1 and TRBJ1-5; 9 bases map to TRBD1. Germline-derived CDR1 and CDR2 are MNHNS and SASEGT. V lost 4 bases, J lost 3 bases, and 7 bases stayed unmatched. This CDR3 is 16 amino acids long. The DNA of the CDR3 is TGTGCCAGCAGTGCGTCGACAGGGGGACACAATCAGCCCCAGCATTTT. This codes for CASSASTGGHNQPQHF.

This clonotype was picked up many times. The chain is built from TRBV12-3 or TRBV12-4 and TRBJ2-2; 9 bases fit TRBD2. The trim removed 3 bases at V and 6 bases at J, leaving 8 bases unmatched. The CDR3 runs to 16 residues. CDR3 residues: CASSFETSGGPGELFF. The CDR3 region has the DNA TGTGCCAGCAGTTTCGAGACTAGCGGAGGTCCCGGGGAGCTGTTTTTT.

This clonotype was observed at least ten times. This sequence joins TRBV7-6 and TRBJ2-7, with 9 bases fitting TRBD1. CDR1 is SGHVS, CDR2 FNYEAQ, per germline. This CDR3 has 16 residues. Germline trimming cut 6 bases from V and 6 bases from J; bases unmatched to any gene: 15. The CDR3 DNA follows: TGTGCCAGCAGTCCTGGCGACAGGGGGTTAACCGGCGAGCAGTACTTC. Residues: CASSPGDRGLTGEQYF.

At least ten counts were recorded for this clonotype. Here the CDR3 reads CASSFWTATNEKLFF. In nucleotides, the CDR3 is TGTGCCAGCAGCTTTTGGACAGCAACTAATGAAAAACTGTTTTTT. The chain has TRBV7-9 and TRBJ1-4; D perhaps matches TRBD1 (6 bases). V dropped 3 bases and J dropped 0 bases, with 8 bases sitting between them. This CDR3 contains 15 residues. Germline-derived CDR1 and CDR2 are SEHNR and FQNEAQ (reference sequence).

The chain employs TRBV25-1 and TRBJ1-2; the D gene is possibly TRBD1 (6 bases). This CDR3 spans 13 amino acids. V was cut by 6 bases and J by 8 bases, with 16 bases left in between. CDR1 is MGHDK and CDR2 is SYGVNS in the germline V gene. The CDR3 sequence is CASSLGTRDGYTF. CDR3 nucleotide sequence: TGTGCCAGCAGCCTCGGGACACGGGACGGCTACACCTTC.

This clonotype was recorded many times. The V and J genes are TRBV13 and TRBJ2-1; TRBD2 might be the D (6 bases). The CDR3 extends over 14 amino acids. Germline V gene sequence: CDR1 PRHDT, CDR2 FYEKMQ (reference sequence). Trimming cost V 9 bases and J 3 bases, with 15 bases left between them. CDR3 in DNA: TGTGCCAGTAGGAGGGCTAGCAGCTACAATGAGCAGTTCTTC. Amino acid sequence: CASRRASSYNEQFF.

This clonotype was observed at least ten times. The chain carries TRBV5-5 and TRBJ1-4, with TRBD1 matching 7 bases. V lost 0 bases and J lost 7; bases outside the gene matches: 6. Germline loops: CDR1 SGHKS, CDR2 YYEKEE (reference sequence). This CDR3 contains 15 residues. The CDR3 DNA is TGTGCCAGCAGCTTGGATGTCAGGGGGGGTGAAAAACTGTTTTTT. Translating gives CASSLDVRGGEKLFF.

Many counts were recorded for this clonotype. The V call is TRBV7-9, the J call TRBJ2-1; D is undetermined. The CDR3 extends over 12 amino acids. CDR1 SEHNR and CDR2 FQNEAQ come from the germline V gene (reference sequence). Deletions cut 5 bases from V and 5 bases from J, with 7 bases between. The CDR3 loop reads CASSTQNNEQFF. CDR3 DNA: TGTGCCAGCAGCACCCAGAACAATGAGCAGTTCTTC.

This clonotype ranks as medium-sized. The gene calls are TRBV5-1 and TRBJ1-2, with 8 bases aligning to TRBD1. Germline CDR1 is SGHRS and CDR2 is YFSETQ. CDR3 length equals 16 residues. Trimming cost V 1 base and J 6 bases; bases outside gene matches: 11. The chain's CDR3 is CASSLPVAGGGDGYTF. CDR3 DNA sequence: TGCGCCAGCAGCTTGCCCGTAGCAGGGGGCGGTGATGGCTACACCTTC. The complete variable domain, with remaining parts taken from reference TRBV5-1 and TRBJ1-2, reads KAGVTQTPRYLIKTRGQQVTLSCSPISGHRSVSWYQQTPGQGLQFLFEYFSETQRNKGNFPGRFSGRQFSNSRSEMNVSTLELGDSALYLCASSLPVAGGGDGYTFGSGTRLTVV.

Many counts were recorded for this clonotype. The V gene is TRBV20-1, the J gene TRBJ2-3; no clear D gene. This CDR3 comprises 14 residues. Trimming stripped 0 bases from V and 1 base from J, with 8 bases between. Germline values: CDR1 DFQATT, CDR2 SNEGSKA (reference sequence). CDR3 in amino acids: CSARDQGRTDTQYF. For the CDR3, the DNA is TGCAGTGCTAGAGATCAAGGGCGCACAGATACGCAGTATTTT.

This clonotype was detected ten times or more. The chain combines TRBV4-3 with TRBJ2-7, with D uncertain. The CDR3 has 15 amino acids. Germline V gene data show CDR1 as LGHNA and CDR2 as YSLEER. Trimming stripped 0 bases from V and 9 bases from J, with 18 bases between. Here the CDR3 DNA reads TGCGCCAGCAGCCAAGAAGAAGGTCCCCATAGAGGGCAGTACTTC. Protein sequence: CASSQEEGPHRGQYF.

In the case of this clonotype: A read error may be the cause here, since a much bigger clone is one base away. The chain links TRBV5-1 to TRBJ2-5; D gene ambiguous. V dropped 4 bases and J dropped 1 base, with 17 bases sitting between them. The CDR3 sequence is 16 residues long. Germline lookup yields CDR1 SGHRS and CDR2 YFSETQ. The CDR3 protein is CASSPSSYGPQETQYF. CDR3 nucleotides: TGCGCCAGCAGCCCTAGTAGCTATGGCCCCCAAGAGACCCAGTACTTC.

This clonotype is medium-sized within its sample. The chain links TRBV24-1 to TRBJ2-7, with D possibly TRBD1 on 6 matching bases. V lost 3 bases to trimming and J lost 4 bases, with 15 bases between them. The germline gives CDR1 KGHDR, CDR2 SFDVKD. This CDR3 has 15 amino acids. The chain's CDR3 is CATSDGTKARYEQYF. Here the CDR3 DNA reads TGTGCCACCAGTGATGGGACAAAAGCAAGGTACGAGCAGTACTTC.

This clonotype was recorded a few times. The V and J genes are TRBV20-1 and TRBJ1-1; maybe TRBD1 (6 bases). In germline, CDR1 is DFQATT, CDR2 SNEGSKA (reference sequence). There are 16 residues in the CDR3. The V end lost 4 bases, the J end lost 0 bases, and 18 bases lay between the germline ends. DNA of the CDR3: TGCAGTGCTACCCAGACGGCCAGGGGTTTGAACACTGAAGCTTTCTTT. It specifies CSATQTARGLNTEAFF.

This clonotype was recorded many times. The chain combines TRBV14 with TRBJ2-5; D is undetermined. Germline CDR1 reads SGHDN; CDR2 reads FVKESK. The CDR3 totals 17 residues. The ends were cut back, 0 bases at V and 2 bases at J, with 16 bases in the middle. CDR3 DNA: TGTGCCAGCAGCCAAGAAGGGTCCGGCATCGGTCAAGAGACCCAGTACTTC. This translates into CASSQEGSGIGQETQYF.

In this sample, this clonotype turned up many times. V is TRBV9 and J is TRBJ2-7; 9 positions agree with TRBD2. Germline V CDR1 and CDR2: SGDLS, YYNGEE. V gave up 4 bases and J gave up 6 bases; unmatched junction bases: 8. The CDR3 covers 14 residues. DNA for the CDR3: TGTGCCAGCAGCCCCCCAGCGGGGGGTCCCGAGCAGTACTTC. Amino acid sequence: CASSPPAGGPEQYF. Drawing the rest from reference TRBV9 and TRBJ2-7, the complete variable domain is DSGVTQTPKHLITATGQRVTLRCSPRSGDLSVYWYQQSLDQGLQFLIQYYNGEERAKGNILERFSAQQFPDLHSELNLSSLELGDSALYFCASSPPAGGPEQYFGPGTRLTVT.

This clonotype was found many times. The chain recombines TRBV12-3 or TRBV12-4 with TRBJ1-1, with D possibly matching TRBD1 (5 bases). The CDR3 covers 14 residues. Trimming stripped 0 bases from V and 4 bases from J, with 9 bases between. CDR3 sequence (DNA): TGTGCCAGCAGTTTAGCAGGGAGGGGCACTGAAGCTTTCTTT. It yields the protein CASSLAGRGTEAFF.

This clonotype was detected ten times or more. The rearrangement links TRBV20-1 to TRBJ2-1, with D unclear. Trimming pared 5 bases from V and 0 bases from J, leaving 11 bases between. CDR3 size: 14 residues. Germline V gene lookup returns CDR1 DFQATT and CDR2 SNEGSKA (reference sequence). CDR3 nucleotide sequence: TGCAGTGCTTTACCAGAGAGCTCCTACAATGAGCAGTTCTTC. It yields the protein CSALPESSYNEQFF.

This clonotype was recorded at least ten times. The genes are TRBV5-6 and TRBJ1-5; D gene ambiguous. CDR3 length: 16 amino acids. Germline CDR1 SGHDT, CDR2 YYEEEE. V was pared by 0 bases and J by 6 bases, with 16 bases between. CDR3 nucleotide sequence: TGTGCCAGCAGCTTGGGATGGAATCTGGGCGGTCAGCCCCAGCATTTT. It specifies CASSLGWNLGGQPQHF.

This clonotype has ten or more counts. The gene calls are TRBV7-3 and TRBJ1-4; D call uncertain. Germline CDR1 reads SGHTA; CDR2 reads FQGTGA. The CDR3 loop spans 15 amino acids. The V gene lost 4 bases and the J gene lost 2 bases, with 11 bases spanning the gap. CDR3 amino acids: CASSSDGWTNEKLFF. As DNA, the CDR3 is TGTGCCAGCAGCTCAGACGGGTGGACTAATGAAAAACTGTTTTTT.